The 25 T cell receptor beta chains given below trace back to one sample, sequenced in a study of blood T cell repertoires in COVID-19. Sequencing was performed with immunoSEQ multiplex PCR; in TCRdb, only in-frame clones are kept and a portion is missing. The sample lists 110,000 or so clones; less than 90% were seen once. The specimen was peripheral blood. The receptor set was obtained from a man between 65 and 80 years old who had recovered from COVID-19.

The chain links TRBV5-4 to TRBJ1-6; D is uncertain. CDR1 SGHNT and CDR2 YYREEE come from the germline V gene (reference sequence). V gave up 0 bases and J gave up 4 bases, with 8 bases separating them. The CDR3 consists of 15 residues. The CDR3, as DNA: TGTGCCAGCAGCTTGGAGGCGGAGTATAATTCACCCCTCCACTTT. As protein: CASSLEAEYNSPLHF.

The chain couples TRBV19 to TRBJ1-2; tentative D call: TRBD1 (5 bases). Germline V gene lookup returns CDR1 LNHDA and CDR2 SQIVND (reference sequence). The CDR3 spans 15 residues. V was trimmed by 6 bases and J by 6 bases, leaving 20 bases between them. The DNA for the CDR3 is TGTGCCAGTAGCCTCCAGGGAAATGCTCCTAATGGCTACACCTTC. Residues: CASSLQGNAPNGYTF.

The chain has TRBV4-1 and TRBJ1-2; no clear D. The germline V gene has CDR1 MGHRA and CDR2 YSYEKL. V gave up 5 bases and J gave up 4 bases, with 8 bases separating them. This CDR3 has 12 residues. CDR3 coding DNA: TGCGCCAGCAGCGAGGGAACCTATGGCTACACCTTC. Encoded protein: CASSEGTYGYTF.

The V gene is TRBV6-5, the J gene TRBJ1-2, with 7 bases that match TRBD1. CDR3 size: 13 residues. Looked up from germline, CDR1 is MNHEY and CDR2 is SVGAGI. V shed 9 bases, J shed 8 bases, and the junction held 12 bases outside the gene matches. CDR3 region: CASNRQGLWGYTF. The CDR3 DNA sequence: TGTGCCAGTAACCGACAGGGCCTGTGGGGCTACACCTTC.

The chain couples TRBV3-1 (or the pseudogene TRBV3-2) to TRBJ2-3; tentatively, D is TRBD2 (6 bases). The CDR3 has 14 amino acids. Germline-derived CDR1 and CDR2 are LGHDT and YNNKEL (reference sequence). V was clipped by 5 bases and J by 2 bases, with 11 bases between them. The CDR3 DNA follows: TGTGCCAGCAGCTGGGACTTTTCCACAGATACGCAGTATTTT. Translating it yields CASSWDFSTDTQYF.

This clone appeared a few times. The V and J genes are TRBV5-1 and TRBJ2-1; 7 positions agree with TRBD2. V dropped 1 base and J dropped 6; count of bases not matched to a gene: 19. The CDR3 has 19 amino acids. Germline V gene data show CDR1 as SGHRS and CDR2 as YFSETQ. The CDR3 DNA follows: TGCGCCAGCAGCTTGAAACCCCTAATCGGGGCGGGAGATGGCAATGAGCAGTTCTTC. It encodes CASSLKPLIGAGDGNEQFF.

The chain is built from TRBV5-4 and TRBJ1-2; TRBD1 agrees at 8 bases. Germline-derived CDR1 and CDR2 are SGHNT and YYREEE (reference sequence). V lost 1 base, J lost 8 bases, and 10 bases stayed unmatched. The CDR3 is 15 amino acids. CDR3: CASSLPSGGPGGYTF. The CDR3 DNA reads TGTGCCAGCAGCTTGCCCTCAGGGGGCCCGGGGGGCTACACCTTC.

The chain recombines TRBV7-2 with TRBJ2-3, with D possibly TRBD2 on 5 matching bases. Looked up from germline, CDR1 is SGHTA and CDR2 is FQGNSA. The CDR3 totals 13 residues. V shed 1 base and J shed 5 bases, with 7 bases lying between them. The CDR3 spells CASSLEREDTQYF. The CDR3 coding sequence is TGTGCCAGCAGCTTAGAACGGGAAGATACGCAGTATTTT.

The rearrangement links TRBV2 to TRBJ2-3; D is uncertain. The CDR3 contains 14 residues. CDR1 and CDR2 (germline): SNHLY, FYNNEI. Trimming took 0 bases from V and 5 from J, leaving 9 bases between them. The CDR3 region has the DNA TGTGCCAGCAGTGAAGCTTTTATTAGAGATACGCAGTATTTT. Translation gives CASSEAFIRDTQYF.

This clone was seen ten or more times. This sequence joins TRBV11-1 and TRBJ2-1, with D uncertain. Per the germline V gene, CDR1 is SGHAT and CDR2 is FQDESV (reference sequence). The CDR3 totals 15 residues. Deletions cut 5 bases from V and 3 bases from J, with 14 bases between. The CDR3 protein is CASSASGVHYNEQFF. Here the CDR3 DNA reads TGTGCCAGCAGCGCATCGGGTGTGCACTACAATGAGCAGTTCTTC.

This chain joins TRBV2 and TRBJ1-1, with TRBD1 matching over 8 bases. In germline, CDR1 is SNHLY, CDR2 FYNNEI. The CDR3 has 14 residues. J was trimmed by 5 bases and V by 7 bases; bases with no gene match: 9. The CDR3 loop reads CASTSGQGVTEAFF. The CDR3 DNA follows: TGTGCCAGCACCTCCGGACAGGGAGTAACTGAAGCTTTCTTT.

Of note for this clone: This sample includes further DNA sequences coding for the same CDR3. The CDR3 loop reads CASSSQNTDTQYF. Here the CDR3 DNA reads TGTGCCAGCAGCTCCCAGAACACAGATACGCAGTATTTT. The chain is built from TRBV7-3 and TRBJ2-3; D is unclear. There are 13 residues in the CDR3. Germline assignment: CDR1 SGHTA and CDR2 FQGTGA. The V end was cut by 4 bases, the J end by 2 bases, with 7 bases between.

V usage is TRBV6-1 and J usage is TRBJ1-6; maybe TRBD1 (6 bases). The germline gives CDR1 MNHNS, CDR2 SASEGT. The CDR3 has 15 amino acids. Trimming shortened V by 6 bases and J by 0 bases, and 9 bases separated the two germline ends. DNA for the CDR3: TGTGCCAGCAGAGGACAGAGCTCCTATAATTCACCCCTCCACTTT. Translation: CASRGQSSYNSPLHF.

This chain connects TRBV30 to TRBJ1-5, with TRBD1 as a possible D gene (5 bases). The CDR3 is 14 amino acids. The V and J ends lost 3 bases and 6 bases respectively, with 15 bases between them. CDR1 is GTSNPN and CDR2 is SVGIG in the germline V gene (reference sequence). Here the CDR3 reads CAWSDPQGIQPQHF. The CDR3 DNA reads as TGTGCCTGGAGCGATCCTCAGGGAATTCAGCCCCAGCATTTT.

The CDR3 spells CASSPPLAGEQFF. In DNA form, the CDR3 reads TGTGCCAGCTCACCACCTCTAGCGGGGGAGCAGTTCTTC. The J gene is TRBJ2-1, the V gene TRBV18; 9 positions agree with TRBD2. Trimming at V came to 0 bases and at J to 10 bases, leaving 1 base not matched to a gene. This CDR3 spans 13 amino acids. From germline, CDR1 is KGHSH and CDR2 LQKENI.

This clone was observed a single time. The chain carries TRBV25-1 and TRBJ2-7; D may be TRBD1 (5 bases). V lost 3 bases, J lost 7 bases, and 19 bases lay in between. Germline V gives CDR1 MGHDK, CDR2 SYGVNS. The CDR3 consists of 15 residues. The DNA of the CDR3 is TGTGCCAGCAGTGACTTCTCTCGGGCCCCAGGGGAGCAGTACTTC. This translates into CASSDFSRAPGEQYF.

The chain combines TRBV24-1 with TRBJ2-1; 8 bases match TRBD1. CDR3 size: 16 residues. V shed 0 bases, J shed 10 bases, and the junction held 10 bases outside the gene matches. CDR1 is KGHDR, CDR2 SFDVKD, per germline. CDR3 amino acids: CATSDLGGQGTREQFF. The CDR3 DNA sequence: TGTGCCACCAGTGATTTGGGTGGACAGGGAACTAGGGAGCAGTTCTTC.

V gene TRBV6-4 combines with J gene TRBJ2-3, with D unresolved. CDR1 is MRHNA and CDR2 is SNTAGT in the germline V gene. There are 14 residues in the CDR3. Trimming took 5 bases from V and 2 from J, leaving 11 bases between them. This CDR3 reads CASSPETFTDTQYF. DNA of the CDR3: TGTGCCAGCAGTCCCGAGACTTTCACAGATACGCAGTATTTT.

In its sample, this clone is large. This chain joins TRBV7-3 and TRBJ2-1, with D perhaps matching TRBD1 (5 bases). The CDR3 spans 15 residues. V was pared by 2 bases and J by 2 bases, with 10 bases between. The V gene's germline CDR1 is SGHTA and CDR2 FQGTGA. CDR3 in amino acids: CASSLRRQTYNEQFF. The CDR3 bases are TGTGCCAGCAGCTTACGGCGACAGACCTACAATGAGCAGTTCTTC.

V is TRBV4-3 and J is TRBJ2-3, with TRBD2 as a possible D gene (5 bases). Trimming pared 1 base from V and 4 bases from J, leaving 12 bases between. From germline, CDR1 is LGHNA and CDR2 YSLEER. The CDR3 contains 15 residues. Here the CDR3 reads CASSQAGNSADTQYF. In DNA form, the CDR3 reads TGCGCCAGCAGCCAAGCGGGGAATAGCGCAGATACGCAGTATTTT.

V usage is TRBV18 and J usage is TRBJ1-1, with TRBD1 identical over 7 bases. Germline assignment: CDR1 KGHSH and CDR2 LQKENI. J was trimmed by 0 bases and V by 4 bases; bases with no gene match: 8. The CDR3 length is 16 residues. The DNA for the CDR3 is TGTGCCAGCTCACTCTTTTCCGGGACAGTGAACACTGAAGCTTTCTTT. It specifies CASSLFSGTVNTEAFF.

V and J are TRBV4-2 and TRBJ2-1; 8 bases line up with TRBD2. V was pared by 0 bases and J by 9 bases, with 10 bases of the junction left unmatched. The CDR3 is made up of 16 amino acids. The germline gives CDR1 LGHNA, CDR2 YNFKEQ. CDR3 sequence (DNA): TGTGCCAGCAGCCAAGATCCCAGCGGGAGATTAGGTGAGCAGTTCTTC. Encoded protein: CASSQDPSGRLGEQFF.

This chain links TRBV5-1 with TRBJ2-1; D might be TRBD2 (6 bases). The CDR3 sequence is 14 residues long. Germline values: CDR1 SGHRS, CDR2 YFSETQ. Trimming pared 0 bases from V and 6 bases from J, leaving 10 bases between. Written as DNA, the CDR3 is TGCGCCAGCAGCTTGGGACTAGAGGGCAATGAGCAGTTCTTC. It encodes CASSLGLEGNEQFF.

This clone was observed a handful of times. V is TRBV24-1 and J is TRBJ2-3; TRBD1 might be the D (6 bases). Germline CDR1 and CDR2: KGHDR and SFDVKD. The CDR3 extends over 12 amino acids. Trimming took 5 bases from V and 4 from J, leaving 6 bases between them. The CDR3 spells CATSGGPDTQYF. The CDR3, as DNA: TGTGCCACCAGTGGGGGGCCAGATACGCAGTATTTT.

This chain uses TRBV18 with TRBJ1-2; no clear D gene. Trimming stripped 6 bases from V and 2 bases from J, with 16 bases between. CDR1 and CDR2 from the germline V gene are KGHSH and LQKENI. CDR3 length: 15 residues. The CDR3 DNA reads as TGTGCCAGCTCCGAGTCGAGGGTACCCAACTATGGCTACACCTTC. Translation: CASSESRVPNYGYTF.